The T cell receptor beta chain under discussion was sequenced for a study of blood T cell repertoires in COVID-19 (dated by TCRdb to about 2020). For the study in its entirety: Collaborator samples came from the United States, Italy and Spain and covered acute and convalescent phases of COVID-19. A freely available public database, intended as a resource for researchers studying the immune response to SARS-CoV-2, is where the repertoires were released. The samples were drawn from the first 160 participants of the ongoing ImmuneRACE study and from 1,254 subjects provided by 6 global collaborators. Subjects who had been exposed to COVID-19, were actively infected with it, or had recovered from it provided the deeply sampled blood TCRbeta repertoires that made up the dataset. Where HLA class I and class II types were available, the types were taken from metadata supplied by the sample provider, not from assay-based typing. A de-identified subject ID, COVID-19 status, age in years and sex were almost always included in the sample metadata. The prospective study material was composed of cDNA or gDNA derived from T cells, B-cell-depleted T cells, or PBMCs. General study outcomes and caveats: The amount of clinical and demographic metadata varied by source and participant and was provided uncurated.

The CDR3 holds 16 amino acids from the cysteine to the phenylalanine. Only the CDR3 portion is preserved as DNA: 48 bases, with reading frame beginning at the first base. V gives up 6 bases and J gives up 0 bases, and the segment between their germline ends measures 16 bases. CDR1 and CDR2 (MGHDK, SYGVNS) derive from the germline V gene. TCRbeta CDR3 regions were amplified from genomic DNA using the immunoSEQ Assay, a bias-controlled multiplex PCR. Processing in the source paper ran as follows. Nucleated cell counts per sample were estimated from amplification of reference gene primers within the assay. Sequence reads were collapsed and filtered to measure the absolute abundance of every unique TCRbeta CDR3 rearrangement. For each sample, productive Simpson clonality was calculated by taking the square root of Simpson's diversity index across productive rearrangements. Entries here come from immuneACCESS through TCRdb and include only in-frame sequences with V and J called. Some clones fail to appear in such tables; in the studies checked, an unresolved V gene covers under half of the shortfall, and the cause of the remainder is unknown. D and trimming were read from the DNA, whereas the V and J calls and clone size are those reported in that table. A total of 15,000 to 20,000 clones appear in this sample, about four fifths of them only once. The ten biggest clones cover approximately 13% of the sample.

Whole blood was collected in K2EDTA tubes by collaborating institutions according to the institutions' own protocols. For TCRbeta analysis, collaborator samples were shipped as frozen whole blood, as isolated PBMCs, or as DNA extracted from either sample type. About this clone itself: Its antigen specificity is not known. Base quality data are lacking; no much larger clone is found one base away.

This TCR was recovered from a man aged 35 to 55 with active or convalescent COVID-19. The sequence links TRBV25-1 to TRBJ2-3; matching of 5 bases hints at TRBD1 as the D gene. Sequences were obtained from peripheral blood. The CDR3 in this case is CASSLDSPGSTDTQYF. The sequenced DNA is TGTGCCAGCAGCCTCGACAGCCCGGGCAGCACAGATACGCAGTATTTT.